The 21 T cell receptor beta chains below all came from one sample that was sequenced in a study of beta chain features in type 1 diabetes. Expressed TCRB transcripts got sequenced, as all isolated RNA was reverse transcribed. Method: immunoSEQ multiplex PCR; TCRdb's copy keeps in-frame clones and lacks some. The sample has 450,000 to 550,000 clones; around 28% are singletons. Sequencing was done on a sample of naive CD4+ T cells from blood. All receptors derive from a man aged 18 to 29 in good health.

The V call is TRBV5-4, the J call TRBJ2-3, with D unclear. The CDR3 runs 14 residues. V was shortened by 0 bases and J by 2 bases, with 7 bases between the two germline ends. Per germline, CDR1 SGHNT and CDR2 YYREEE (reference sequence). The CDR3 spells CASSLDPPTDTQYF. The CDR3 region has the DNA TGTGCCAGCAGCTTGGACCCTCCCACAGATACGCAGTATTTT.

This clone turned up a few times. The chain is built from TRBV5-4 and TRBJ2-7; TRBD2 matches at 7 bases. V gave up 3 bases and J gave up 4 bases; unmatched junction bases: 10. Germline CDR1 reads SGHNT; CDR2 reads YYREEE (reference sequence). The CDR3 has 15 residues. CDR3 in DNA: TGTGCCAGCAGCTCCACGGCGGGGGTTGGGTACGAGCAGTACTTC. This encodes CASSSTAGVGYEQYF.

J is TRBJ2-3 and V is TRBV28, with D maybe TRBD1 (6 bases). The CDR3 totals 14 residues. Germline V CDR1 and CDR2: MDHEN, SYDVKM. Trimming stripped 6 bases from V and 4 bases from J, with 14 bases between. The CDR3: CASSRPTGPDTQYF. The CDR3 DNA follows: TGTGCCAGCAGCCGCCCCACAGGGCCAGATACGCAGTATTTT.

The chain links TRBV29-1 to TRBJ2-1; 10 bases align to TRBD2. With 6 bases clipped from V and 0 bases from J, the junction kept 5 bases outside the gene matches. CDR1 and CDR2 (germline): SQVTM, ANQGSEA. This CDR3 spans 15 amino acids. Here the CDR3 reads CSVKSSGSSYNEQFF. The CDR3, as DNA: TGCAGCGTGAAGTCTAGCGGGAGCTCCTACAATGAGCAGTTCTTC.

This clone was detected a few times. This rearrangement joins TRBV30 to TRBJ1-2; no clear D gene. The ends were cut back, 4 bases at V and 7 bases at J, with 13 bases in the middle. The CDR3 runs 12 residues. CDR1 is GTSNPN, CDR2 SVGIG, per germline (reference sequence). The CDR3 is CAWNSPPGGYTF. In DNA, the CDR3 is TGTGCCTGGAATTCTCCCCCCGGTGGCTACACCTTC.

The rearrangement joins TRBV29-1 to TRBJ1-4; no firm D call. The V gene lost 6 bases and the J gene lost 0 bases, with 8 bases spanning the gap. The CDR3 is 13 amino acids. CDR1 and CDR2 from the germline V gene are SQVTM and ANQGSEA. The CDR3 DNA reads as TGCAGCGTGGCTTGGTCAACTAATGAAAAACTGTTTTTT. It translates to CSVAWSTNEKLFF.

The table lists this clone with a count of one. The CDR3 sequence is CASSAYEKLFF. The CDR3 DNA is TGTGCCAGCAGTGCTTATGAAAAACTGTTTTTT. This chain links TRBV2 with TRBJ1-4; D unclear. Deletions cut 4 bases from V and 6 bases from J, with 3 bases between. This CDR3 region has 11 residues. Looked up from germline, CDR1 is SNHLY and CDR2 is FYNNEI.

The chain carries TRBV29-1 and TRBJ1-1, with D hard to call. The CDR3 runs to 11 residues. Trimming pared 7 bases from V and 4 bases from J, leaving 10 bases between. The germline V gene encodes CDR1 SQVTM and CDR2 ANQGSEA. The CDR3 DNA sequence: TGCAGCGGCCGGACGCTCACTGAAGCTTTCTTT. This translates into CSGRTLTEAFF.

This clone was observed a handful of times. V is TRBV10-3 and J is TRBJ2-5, with TRBD1 matching 9 bases. Germline trimming cut 5 bases from V and 1 base from J; bases unmatched to any gene: 5. This CDR3 spans 15 amino acids. Germline V CDR1 and CDR2: ENHRY, SYGVKD. The CDR3 region has the DNA TGTGCCATCAGTAAGGCGGGACAGGGCCAAGAGACCCAGTACTTC. It encodes CAISKAGQGQETQYF.

The chain is built from TRBV21-1 and TRBJ2-5; TRBD1 reflects the table's D call only, with no check against the DNA. TRBV21-1 is labeled a pseudogene. This CDR3 region has 13 residues. This CDR3 reads CASGPDNAPTQYF. CDR3 in DNA: TGTGCCAGCGGCCCGGACAACGCGCCGACCCAGTACTTC.

The chain employs TRBV27 and TRBJ2-7; D is unclear. There are 14 residues in the CDR3. The germline CDR1 and CDR2 sequences are MNHEY and SMNVEV (reference sequence). The V end lost 1 base, the J end lost 3 bases, and 10 bases lay between the germline ends. CDR3 bases: TGTGCCAGCAGTTTATATCCGGGCGTCTACGAGCAGTACTTC. It specifies CASSLYPGVYEQYF.

This chain joins TRBV5-4 and TRBJ2-6; D is uncertain. The CDR3 totals 14 residues. The germline V gene encodes CDR1 SGHNT and CDR2 YYREEE (reference sequence). V was pared by 4 bases and J by 0 bases, with 5 bases between. CDR3 loop: CASSDTSGANVLTF. The CDR3, as DNA: TGTGCCAGCAGCGATACCTCTGGGGCCAACGTCCTGACTTTC.

This chain links TRBV1 with TRBJ1-5. TRBV1 corresponds to a pseudogene. This CDR3 is built from 12 residues. The CDR3, as DNA: TGCACCAGCGCTGGGTTCCTGGAGCCCCAGCATTTT. Translating it yields CTSAGFLEPQHF.

The chain employs TRBV18 and TRBJ1-1; D is ambiguous. Germline CDR1 and CDR2: KGHSH and LQKENI. The CDR3 runs to 15 residues. Trimming removed 5 bases from V and 1 base from J, with 14 bases in between. CDR3 region: CASSGGLPANTEAFF. The CDR3 DNA sequence: TGTGCCAGCTCAGGCGGGCTCCCGGCGAACACTGAAGCTTTCTTT.

The chain uses TRBV18 and TRBJ2-3, with no clear D. The germline CDR1 and CDR2 sequences are KGHSH and LQKENI. The CDR3 extends over 14 amino acids. V lost 2 bases and J 0 bases, leaving 6 bases between the germline ends. CDR3 loop: CASSPELSTDTQYF. DNA of the CDR3: TGTGCCAGCTCACCAGAGTTAAGCACAGATACGCAGTATTTT.

Only a few counts were recorded for this clone. Germline is not matched at one junction end, which may reflect a read error. The V call is TRBV7-7, the J call TRBJ2-1, with D perhaps TRBD1 (6 bases). Germline CDR1 is SSHAT and CDR2 is FNYEAQ (reference sequence). This CDR3 is 19 amino acids long. The CDR3 DNA reads TGTGCTAGCAGCCTTCTCCCTTTTGGCCAGGGGAGAGGGATCGATGAGCAGTTCTTC. Translation: CASSLLPFGQGRGIDEQFF.

The V and J genes are TRBV5-1 and TRBJ2-5; D is undetermined. CDR1 and CDR2 from the germline V gene are SGHRS and YFSETQ. The CDR3 spans 12 residues. Trimming pared 0 bases from V and 5 bases from J, leaving 5 bases between. The CDR3 sequence: CASSLVVETQYF. The DNA of the CDR3 is TGCGCCAGCAGCTTGGTGGTGGAGACCCAGTACTTC.

The chain is built from TRBV7-9 and TRBJ2-3, with D tentatively TRBD1 (5 bases). Looked up from germline, CDR1 is SEHNR and CDR2 is FQNEAQ (reference sequence). The V end was cut by 4 bases, the J end by 0 bases, with 8 bases between. There are 14 residues in the CDR3. CDR3 protein: CASSWTTSTDTQYF. Written as DNA, the CDR3 is TGTGCCAGCAGCTGGACAACCAGCACAGATACGCAGTATTTT.

The table lists this clone with a few counts. The V call is TRBV15, the J call TRBJ2-3; 12 bases fit TRBD2. CDR1 and CDR2 from the germline V gene are LNHNV and YYDKDF (reference sequence). CDR3 length: 17 residues. J gave up 7 bases and V 2 bases, and 10 bases lay outside the gene matches. The CDR3 sequence: CATSRRKTSGGSNTQYF. CDR3 nucleotides: TGTGCCACCAGCAGAAGGAAGACTAGCGGGGGATCAAATACGCAGTATTTT.

The chain combines TRBV9 with TRBJ2-3, with TRBD2 matching 10 bases. The length of the CDR3 is 14 residues. Germline V lookup: CDR1 SGDLS, CDR2 YYNGEE. Germline trimming cut 10 bases from V and 4 bases from J; bases unmatched to any gene: 9. The CDR3 spells CASSAGGRADTQYF. CDR3 sequence (DNA): TGTGCCTCATCAGCGGGAGGGAGAGCAGATACGCAGTATTTT.

CDR3 in amino acids: CASSVGPLQTQYF. In DNA, the CDR3 is TGTGCCAGCAGCGTAGGACCTCTCCAGACCCAGTACTTC. The V call is TRBV9, the J call TRBJ2-5; D is uncertain. Deletions cut 0 bases from V and 6 bases from J, with 9 bases between. Germline CDR1 reads SGDLS; CDR2 reads YYNGEE. The CDR3 runs to 13 residues.